This T cell receptor (beta chain) was recovered during a study of naive and memory T cell subsets. To note about this clonotype: The antigen is not known.

Cells stained for CD3, CD4, CD8, CD45RA and CD27 were sorted into four subsets. Study-level results: Over 85% of naive TCR sequences appeared only once, unlike memory subsets.

This CDR3 region has 14 residues. Trimming stripped 4 bases from V and 6 bases from J, with 11 bases between. Germline V gene lookup returns CDR1 SGHRS and CDR2 YFSETQ. An equimolar mix of two oligonucleotides served as the beta constant-region primer for TRBC1 and TRBC2. Ligated cDNA was amplified by four rounds of PCR with nested alpha and beta constant-region primers and SP2. TCRdb called the UMI-ligation and nested PCR reads again in MiXCR, with one record for every CDR3 protein. Of about 150,000 distinct CDR3 sequences in the sample, more than 15% are singletons; the top ten hold 0.14% to 0.15%.

The origin of this receptor is a human donor in good health. The sequenced sample was naive CD4+ T cells from blood. The chain uses TRBV5-1 and TRBJ1-6; TRBD1 is a possible D gene (5 bases). Here the CDR3 DNA reads TGCGCCAGCAGCCAGGGACCTACTAATTCACCCCTCCACTTT. Translating it yields CASSQGPTNSPLHF. The full variable domain, rest sourced from reference TRBV5-1 and TRBJ1-6, is KAGVTQTPRYLIKTRGQQVTLSCSPISGHRSVSWYQQTPGQGLQFLFEYFSETQRNKGNFPGRFSGRQFSNSRSEMNVSTLELGDSALYLCASSQGPTNSPLHFGNGTRLTVT.